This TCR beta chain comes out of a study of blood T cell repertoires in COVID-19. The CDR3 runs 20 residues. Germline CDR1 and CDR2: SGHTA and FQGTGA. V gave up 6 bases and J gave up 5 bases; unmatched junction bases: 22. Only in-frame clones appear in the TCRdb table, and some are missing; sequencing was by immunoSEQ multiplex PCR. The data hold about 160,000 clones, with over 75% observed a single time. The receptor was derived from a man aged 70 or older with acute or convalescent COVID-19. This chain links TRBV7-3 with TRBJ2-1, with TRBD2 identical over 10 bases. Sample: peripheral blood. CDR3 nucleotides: TGTGCCAGCAGTCCCACCGGGGGGCTAGCGGGAGTCGGAGGGGACAATGAGCAGTTCTTC. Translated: CASSPTGGLAGVGGDNEQFF.